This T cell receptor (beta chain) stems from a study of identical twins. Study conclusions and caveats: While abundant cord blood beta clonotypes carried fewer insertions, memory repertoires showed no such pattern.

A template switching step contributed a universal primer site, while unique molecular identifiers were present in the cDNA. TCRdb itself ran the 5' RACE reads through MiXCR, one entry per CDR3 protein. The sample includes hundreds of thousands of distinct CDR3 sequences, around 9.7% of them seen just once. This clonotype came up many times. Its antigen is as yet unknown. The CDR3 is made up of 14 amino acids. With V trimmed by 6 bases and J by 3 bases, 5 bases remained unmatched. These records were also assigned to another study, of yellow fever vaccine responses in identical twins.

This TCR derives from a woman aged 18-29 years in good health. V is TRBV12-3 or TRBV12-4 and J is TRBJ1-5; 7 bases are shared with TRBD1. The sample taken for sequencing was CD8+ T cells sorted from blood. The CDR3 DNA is TGTGCCAGCAGGTACAGGGGAAACAATCAGCCCCAGCATTTT. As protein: CASRYRGNNQPQHF.